This T cell receptor beta chain was documented in a study of shared clonotypes between healthy human individuals. Measured with immunoSEQ multiplex PCR; TCRdb has only the in-frame clones, and not every one. The sample contains 550,000 to 800,000 clones, around 74% of which appear only once. The V and J ends lost 1 base and 4 bases, in that order; junction bases with no gene match: 3. Germline CDR1 GTSNPN, CDR2 SVGIG (reference sequence). This CDR3 spans 13 amino acids. Study-wide results and caveats: The study generally estimated greater richness for naive than memory subsets. Among non-shared clonotypes, generation probabilities were lower than among those shared by all four donors.

On this clone: Antigen specificity is unknown.

This clonotype was sampled from a woman aged 25 to 39 in good health. This rearrangement joins TRBV30 to TRBJ2-5; 7 bases match TRBD2. Sequenced sample: memory CD4+ T cells sorted from blood. Subset meaning: CD45RA-negative fraction. This CDR3 is CAWSGAGTETQYF. Here the CDR3 DNA reads TGTGCCTGGAGTGGAGCGGGAACAGAGACCCAGTACTTC.